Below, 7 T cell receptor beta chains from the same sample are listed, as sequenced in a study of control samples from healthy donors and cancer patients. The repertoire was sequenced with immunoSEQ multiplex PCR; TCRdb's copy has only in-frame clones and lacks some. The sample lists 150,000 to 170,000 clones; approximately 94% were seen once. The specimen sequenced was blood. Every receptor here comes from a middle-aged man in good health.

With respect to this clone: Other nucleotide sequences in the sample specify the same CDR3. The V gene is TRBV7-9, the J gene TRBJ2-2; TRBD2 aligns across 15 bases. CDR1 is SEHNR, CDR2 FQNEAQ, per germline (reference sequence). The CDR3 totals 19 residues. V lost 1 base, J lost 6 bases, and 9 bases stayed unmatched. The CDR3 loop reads CASSLGGLAGGKSAGELFF. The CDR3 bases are TGTGCCAGCAGCTTAGGGGGACTAGCGGGGGGAAAATCGGCCGGGGAGCTGTTTTTT.

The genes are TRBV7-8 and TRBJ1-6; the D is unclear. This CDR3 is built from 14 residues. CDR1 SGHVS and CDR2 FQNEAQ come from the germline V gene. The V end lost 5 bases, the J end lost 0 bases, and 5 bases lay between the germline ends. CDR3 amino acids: CASSGSSYNSPLHF. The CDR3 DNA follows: TGTGCCAGCAGCGGGAGCTCCTATAATTCACCCCTCCACTTT. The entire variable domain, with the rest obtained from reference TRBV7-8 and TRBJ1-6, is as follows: GAGVSQSPRYKVAKRGQDVALRCDPISGHVSLFWYQQALGQGPEFLTYFQNEAQLDKSGLPSDRFFAERPEGSVSTLKIQRTQQEDSAVYLCASSGSSYNSPLHFGNGTRLTVT.

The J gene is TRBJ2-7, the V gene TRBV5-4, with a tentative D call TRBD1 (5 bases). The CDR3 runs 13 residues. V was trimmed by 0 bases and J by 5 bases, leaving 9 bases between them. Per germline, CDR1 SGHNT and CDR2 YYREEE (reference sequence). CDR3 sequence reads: CASSLDRSHEQYF. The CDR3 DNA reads TGTGCCAGCAGCTTGGACAGGTCACACGAGCAGTACTTC.

In nucleotides, the CDR3 is TGTGCCAGCTCACCACCGAACTTATACAATGAGCAGTTCTTC. Its translation is CASSPPNLYNEQFF. The chain couples TRBV18 to TRBJ2-1; no definite D call. This CDR3 region has 14 residues. Per the germline V gene, CDR1 is KGHSH and CDR2 is LQKENI. V was clipped by 0 bases and J by 4 bases, with 7 bases between them.

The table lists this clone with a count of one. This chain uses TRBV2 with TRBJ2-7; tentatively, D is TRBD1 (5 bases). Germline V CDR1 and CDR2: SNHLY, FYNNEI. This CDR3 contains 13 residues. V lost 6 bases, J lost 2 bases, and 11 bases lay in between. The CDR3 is CASRVGATYEQYF. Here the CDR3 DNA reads TGTGCCAGCAGGGTTGGGGCCACCTACGAGCAGTACTTC.

CDR3 residues: CASSPSVENTEAFF. The CDR3 nucleotides are TGTGCCAGCTCACCCAGCGTAGAGAACACTGAAGCTTTCTTT. This chain connects TRBV18 to TRBJ1-1, with no clear D. The CDR3 has 14 residues. From germline, CDR1 is KGHSH and CDR2 LQKENI. Trimming removed 3 bases at V and 1 base at J, with 9 bases between.

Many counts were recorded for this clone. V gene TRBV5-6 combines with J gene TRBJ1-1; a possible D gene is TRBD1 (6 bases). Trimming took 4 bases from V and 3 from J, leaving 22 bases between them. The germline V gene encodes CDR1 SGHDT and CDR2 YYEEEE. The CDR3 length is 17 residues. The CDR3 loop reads CASSDSLRGRGHTEAFF. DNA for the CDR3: TGTGCCAGCAGCGACTCCCTACGGGGCAGGGGCCACACTGAAGCTTTCTTT.